These T cell receptor beta chains were read from a single sample in a study of cytomegalovirus exposure and HLA in healthy donors. Produced via immunoSEQ multiplex PCR; TCRdb's table is partial and in-frame only. The sample comprises approximately 200,000 clones, around four fifths of which are singletons, and under 7.5% rests with the top ten. What was sequenced was PBMCs. These receptors all come from a young man in good health and CMV-seropositive. Both conserved end residues are part of each CDR3. D genes are given only for firm matches. Clone size appears in some rows only: once, few, many, or a class for an expanded clone.

v_gene,abundance,d_gene,j_gene,CDR3aa,CDR3nt
TRBV6-4,.,TRBD1,TRBJ1-5,CASGTGPQPQHF,TGTGCCAGTGGGACAGGGCCCCAGCCCCAGCATTTT
TRBV18,few,.,TRBJ1-2,CASSHRTGGEGYTF,TGTGCCAGCTCACATCGGACGGGGGGTGAGGGCTACACCTTC
TRBV9,.,.,TRBJ2-2,CASSVEVRGGELFF,TGTGCCAGCAGCGTAGAGGTGCGAGGCGGGGAGCTGTTTTTT
TRBV7-7,.,TRBD1,TRBJ2-7,CASSPDRGDEQYF,TGTGCCAGCAGCCCGGACAGGGGGGACGAGCAGTACTTC
TRBV25-1,.,.,TRBJ1-1,CASSAGANTEAFF,TGTGCCAGCAGTGCAGGGGCGAACACTGAAGCTTTCTTT
TRBV6-1,.,.,TRBJ1-2,CAAAPPLEGYTF,TGTGCCGCAGCCCCTCCCCTAGAGGGCTACACCTTC
TRBV25-1,.,.,TRBJ2-7,CASSDRVSSYEQYF,TGTGCCAGCAGTGACAGGGTCAGCTCCTACGAGCAGTACTTC
TRBV6-5,few,TRBD1,TRBJ1-2,CASSYHADREYGYTF,TGTGCCAGCAGTTACCATGCGGACAGGGAGTATGGCTACACCTTC
TRBV25-1,.,TRBD1,TRBJ1-2,CASSVDRDGYTF,TGTGCCAGCAGTGTGGACAGGGATGGCTACACCTTC
TRBV28,.,.,TRBJ2-7,CASSINRPSYEQYF,TGTGCCAGCAGTATAAACAGGCCCTCCTACGAGCAGTACTTC
TRBV27,.,TRBD1,TRBJ2-7,CASNRPGQPYEQYF,TGTGCCAGCAACAGACCGGGACAGCCCTACGAGCAGTACTTC
TRBV27,.,TRBD1,TRBJ1-2,CASSFSRNRRGRRAYYGYTF,TGTGCCAGCAGTTTCTCACGGAACCGCAGGGGGCGGAGAGCCTACTATGGCTACACCTTC
TRBV7-3,few,.,TRBJ2-3,CASRSPGRTDTQYF,TGTGCCAGCAGGTCCCCGGGGAGGACAGATACGCAGTATTTT
TRBV6-6,.,TRBD2,TRBJ2-2,CASKLAANTGELFF,TGTGCCAGCAAACTAGCGGCTAATACCGGGGAGCTGTTTTTT
TRBV11-3,.,.,TRBJ2-2,CASSLDPGRYTGELFF,TGTGCCAGCAGCTTAGACCCGGGGAGGTACACCGGGGAGCTGTTTTTT
TRBV11-2,.,TRBD2,TRBJ2-7,CASSLWGEGSYEQYF,TGTGCCAGCAGCTTGTGGGGGGAGGGTTCATACGAGCAGTACTTC
TRBV6-6,.,TRBD2,TRBJ2-1,CASRMGLAGLNEQFF,TGTGCCAGCAGGATGGGACTAGCGGGCCTCAATGAGCAGTTCTTC
TRBV27,.,.,TRBJ1-5,CASSFDIFGPQHF,TGTGCCAGCAGTTTTGATATCTTCGGGCCCCAGCATTTT